The 24 T cell receptor beta chains below were found in one sample sequenced in a study of shared clonotypes between healthy human individuals. CD8 cells regarded as naive lacked CD45RO, were positively chosen for CCR7, and omitted terminally differentiated effector memory CD45RA+ cells. The assay was immunoSEQ multiplex PCR, and TCRdb's table has in-frame clones only and misses some. The sample comprises under 1 million clones, about 96% of which are singletons, and 0.2% to 0.25% rests with the top ten. The source material was naive CD8+ T cells sorted from blood. The receptors originated from a man between 25 and 39 years old in good health.

The V gene is TRBV10-1, the J gene TRBJ1-1, with D perhaps TRBD1 (5 bases). Trimming removed 0 bases from V and 5 bases from J, with 13 bases in between. Germline values: CDR1 WNHNN, CDR2 SYGVQD (reference sequence). The CDR3 has 15 amino acids. The CDR3: CASSESKVGGTEAFF. In DNA, the CDR3 is TGCGCCAGCAGTGAGTCAAAGGTGGGGGGAACTGAAGCTTTCTTT.

The genes are TRBV28 and TRBJ1-5; the D is unclear. Germline values: CDR1 MDHEN, CDR2 SYDVKM. The CDR3 length is 14 residues. V was clipped by 10 bases and J by 0 bases, with 13 bases between them. The CDR3, as DNA: TGTGCCACCCACACTAAATATAGCAATCAGCCCCAGCATTTT. Translated, it gives CATHTKYSNQPQHF.

This chain connects TRBV7-2 to TRBJ2-7; the D gene is possibly TRBD2 (7 bases). This CDR3 is 17 amino acids long. The V gene lost 4 bases and the J gene lost 5 bases, with 24 bases spanning the gap. In germline, CDR1 is SGHTA, CDR2 FQGNSA. CDR3 coding DNA: TGTGCCAGCAGCTCCAGCGGGACACAGACTGCTATGAACGAGCAGTACTTC. Translated: CASSSSGTQTAMNEQYF. Complete variable domain (other parts from reference TRBV7-2 and TRBJ2-7): GAGVSQSPSNKVTEKGKDVELRCDPISGHTALYWYRQSLGQGLEFLIYFQGNSAPDKSGLPSDRFSAERTGGSVSTLTIQRTQQEDSAVYLCASSSSGTQTAMNEQYFGPGTRLTVT.

The V and J genes are TRBV30 and TRBJ2-5; D not resolved. The germline CDR1 and CDR2 sequences are GTSNPN and SVGIG (reference sequence). With 8 bases removed from V and 5 bases from J, the gap between germline ends came to 9 bases. There are 10 residues in the CDR3. CDR3: CAAWMETQYF. As DNA, the CDR3 is TGTGCCGCTTGGATGGAGACCCAGTACTTC.

J is TRBJ2-5 and V is TRBV5-4, with 9 bases matching TRBD2. This CDR3 has 13 residues. The trim removed 6 bases at V and 5 bases at J, leaving 5 bases unmatched. Germline lookup yields CDR1 SGHNT and CDR2 YYREEE (reference sequence). The CDR3 spells CASTLAGRETQYF. The CDR3 nucleotides read TGTGCCAGCACCCTAGCGGGACGGGAGACCCAGTACTTC.

The genes are TRBV4-2 and TRBJ2-1, with 10 bases identical to TRBD2. This CDR3 has 18 residues. Germline CDR1 LGHNA, CDR2 YNFKEQ. Trimming at V came to 0 bases and at J to 8 bases, leaving 13 bases not matched to a gene. The chain's CDR3 is CASSQEPLLAGRTHEQFF. The CDR3 nucleotides read TGTGCCAGCAGCCAAGAGCCCTTACTAGCGGGAAGAACTCATGAGCAGTTCTTC.

This sequence joins TRBV29-1 and TRBJ2-2; no firm D call. The CDR3 length is 14 residues. CDR1 and CDR2 (germline): SQVTM, ANQGSEA. V was shortened by 5 bases and J by 0 bases, with 10 bases between the two germline ends. The CDR3 sequence is CSVPGTTNTGELFF. The CDR3 region has the DNA TGCAGCGTTCCCGGTACCACGAACACCGGGGAGCTGTTTTTT.

V usage is TRBV30 and J usage is TRBJ1-2; no definite D call. V lost 0 bases to trimming and J lost 2 bases, with 13 bases between them. Germline CDR1 and CDR2: GTSNPN and SVGIG (reference sequence). This CDR3 region has 15 residues. This CDR3 is CAWSVVGEVNYGYTF. CDR3 DNA: TGTGCCTGGAGTGTAGTGGGAGAAGTAAACTATGGCTACACCTTC.

This chain uses TRBV29-1 with TRBJ2-1; no reliable D call. The V end lost 6 bases, the J end lost 9 bases, and 12 bases lay between the germline ends. This CDR3 spans 11 amino acids. Germline CDR1 SQVTM, CDR2 ANQGSEA. The CDR3 DNA reads as TGCAGCGTCGTCGACTTCGTTGAGCAGTTCTTC. The encoded protein is CSVVDFVEQFF.

The chain carries TRBV27 and TRBJ1-5; 8 bases align to TRBD1. The CDR3 spans 12 residues. Germline V gene lookup returns CDR1 MNHEY and CDR2 SMNVEV (reference sequence). V shed 5 bases and J 9 bases; nucleotides not matched to a gene: 3. The CDR3 DNA is TGTGCCAGCAGTCGGACAGGGCGGCCCCAGCATTTT. Residues: CASSRTGRPQHF.

The chain couples TRBV28 to TRBJ1-2; 9 bases are a match to TRBD1. Per the germline V gene, CDR1 is MDHEN and CDR2 is SYDVKM. The CDR3 has 16 residues. With V trimmed by 4 bases and J by 8 bases, 14 bases remained unmatched. The DNA for the CDR3 is TGTGCCAGCAGTTCCAACGGACAGGGGCCAAACACGGGCTACACCTTC. Its translation is CASSSNGQGPNTGYTF.

This chain connects TRBV7-9 to TRBJ2-1, with 7 bases that match TRBD2. Germline assignment: CDR1 SEHNR and CDR2 FQNEAQ (reference sequence). The CDR3 totals 16 residues. With V trimmed by 5 bases and J by 6 bases, 13 bases remained unmatched. CDR3 loop: CASSPNVGLDGNEQFF. As DNA, the CDR3 is TGTGCCAGCAGCCCGAACGTAGGACTAGACGGCAATGAGCAGTTCTTC.

The chain combines TRBV27 with TRBJ2-3, with unresolved D. Germline V gene data show CDR1 as MNHEY and CDR2 as SMNVEV (reference sequence). This CDR3 comprises 12 residues. The V and J ends lost 3 bases and 4 bases respectively, with 5 bases between them. Written as DNA, the CDR3 is TGTGCCAGCAGTTTCGGTTCAGATACGCAGTATTTT. This codes for CASSFGSDTQYF.

Worth noting for this clone: In the same sample, other DNA sequences code for this CDR3. The V call is TRBV7-9, the J call TRBJ2-7; D unresolved. The CDR3 length is 13 residues. Deletions cut 4 bases from V and 1 base from J, with 8 bases between. Germline V gene lookup returns CDR1 SEHNR and CDR2 FQNEAQ (reference sequence). The CDR3 protein is CASSSKSSYEQYF. DNA for the CDR3: TGTGCCAGCAGCTCTAAATCGTCCTACGAGCAGTACTTC. Filled out from reference TRBV7-9 and TRBJ2-7, the complete variable domain reads DTGVSQNPRHKITKRGQNVTFRCDPISEHNRLYWYRQTLGQGPEFLTYFQNEAQLEKSRLLSDRFSAERPKGSFSTLEIQRTEQGDSAMYLCASSSKSSYEQYFGPGTRLTVT.

The V gene is TRBV20-1, the J gene TRBJ2-7, with no clear D. Trimming left V 3 bases short and J 13 bases short, with 16 bases between. Germline CDR1 DFQATT, CDR2 SNEGSKA (reference sequence). The CDR3 is 11 amino acids. The CDR3 region is CSARGRSDSYF. Written as DNA, the CDR3 is TGCAGTGCTAGGGGTAGGTCAGATTCCTACTTC.

This chain joins TRBV27 and TRBJ2-5; 8 bases map to TRBD1. Germline CDR1 is MNHEY and CDR2 is SMNVEV (reference sequence). The CDR3 totals 16 residues. After removal of 4 bases from V and 2 bases from J, the junction contained 9 bases not matched to a gene. This CDR3 reads CASSSPGTGPQETQYF. The CDR3 DNA sequence: TGTGCCAGCAGTTCTCCGGGGACAGGTCCTCAAGAGACCCAGTACTTC.

The V gene is TRBV4-1, the J gene TRBJ1-4; maybe TRBD1 (5 bases). V shed 7 bases and J shed 7 bases, with 13 bases lying between them. CDR1 is MGHRA and CDR2 is YSYEKL in the germline V gene. The CDR3 totals 13 residues. The CDR3 sequence is CASNRDAAEKLFF. CDR3 bases: TGCGCCAGCAACCGGGACGCCGCTGAAAAACTGTTTTTT.

This clone appeared once. This sequence joins TRBV11-3 and TRBJ2-1; TRBD2 agrees at 8 bases. V trimming: 3 bases; J trimming: 2 bases; junction bases outside the gene matches: 3. The germline V gene has CDR1 SGHNT and CDR2 YENEEA. This CDR3 has 15 residues. The DNA of the CDR3 is TGTGCCAGCAGCTTGCGGGAGGACCCCTACAATGAGCAGTTCTTC. Encoded protein: CASSLREDPYNEQFF.

The rearrangement joins TRBV7-9 to TRBJ1-4; D not resolved. CDR3 size: 14 residues. V lost 3 bases to trimming and J lost 4 bases, with 9 bases between them. From germline, CDR1 is SEHNR and CDR2 FQNEAQ (reference sequence). The CDR3 coding sequence is TGTGCCAGCAGCTTCGAGGGTTTTAATGAAAAACTGTTTTTT. Encoded protein: CASSFEGFNEKLFF.

The rearrangement links TRBV30 to TRBJ2-1; D call uncertain. The V end was cut by 3 bases, the J end by 0 bases, with 12 bases between. This CDR3 spans 15 amino acids. The germline V gene encodes CDR1 GTSNPN and CDR2 SVGIG (reference sequence). CDR3 residues: CAWSEIKNSYNEQFF. The CDR3, as DNA: TGTGCCTGGAGCGAGATAAAAAACTCCTACAATGAGCAGTTCTTC.

The chain combines TRBV6-5 with TRBJ2-1; D is uncertain. The V and J ends lost 2 bases and 8 bases respectively, with 7 bases between them. The CDR3 loop spans 12 amino acids. Germline CDR1 reads MNHEY; CDR2 reads SVGAGI. The CDR3 DNA sequence: TGTGCCAGCAGTTACGCCGGGCATGAGCAGTTCTTC. It codes for CASSYAGHEQFF.

The rearrangement joins TRBV5-4 to TRBJ2-7; D remains unclear. Germline CDR1 reads SGHNT; CDR2 reads YYREEE (reference sequence). The CDR3 runs to 12 residues. V gave up 2 bases and J gave up 3 bases, with 6 bases separating them. CDR3 DNA sequence: TGTGCCAGCAGCTTCTGGGGCTACGAGCAGTACTTC. Protein: CASSFWGYEQYF.

As regards this clone: Other DNA sequences from this sample encode an identical CDR3 as well. This chain's CDR3 is CASSLLSGELFF. In DNA, the CDR3 is TGTGCCAGCAGCTTGTTGTCCGGGGAGCTGTTTTTT. The genes are TRBV5-6 and TRBJ2-2; D is undetermined. With 1 base removed from V and 6 bases from J, the gap between germline ends came to 4 bases. The CDR3 runs 12 residues. Germline V lookup: CDR1 SGHDT, CDR2 YYEEEE.

This clone has a single count. In nucleotides, the CDR3 is TGCAGCGTTCGCCCGGGAGAGACTTATGGCTACACCTTC. Protein: CSVRPGETYGYTF. The chain combines TRBV29-1 with TRBJ1-2; D unresolved. This CDR3 is 13 amino acids long. Trimming took off 5 bases at V and 5 bases at J, with 15 bases between the two ends. Looked up from germline, CDR1 is SQVTM and CDR2 is ANQGSEA.